What follows are 26 T cell receptor beta chains derived from one specimen sequenced in a study of T cell changes during pregnancy in multiple sclerosis. TCRdb keeps only in-frame clones here, not all; method: immunoSEQ multiplex PCR. The sample contains around 62,000 clones, roughly 87% of which appear only once. This sample comprised peripheral blood, obtained in the second trimester of pregnancy. The receptors here all came from a female donor in good health, enrolled as a control in a pregnancy study.

The chain joins TRBV9 to TRBJ1-1; D not resolved. Germline values: CDR1 SGDLS, CDR2 YYNGEE. Trimming took off 0 bases at V and 0 bases at J, with 18 bases between the two ends. The CDR3 runs 18 residues. CDR3 residues: CASSVGLTARELNTEAFF. DNA of the CDR3: TGTGCCAGCAGCGTAGGACTAACCGCAAGGGAGTTGAACACTGAAGCTTTCTTT.

The chain employs TRBV5-6 and TRBJ2-1; D is ambiguous. Trimming pared 1 base from V and 10 bases from J, leaving 15 bases between. This CDR3 has 14 amino acids. Germline V gene lookup returns CDR1 SGHDT and CDR2 YYEEEE. Written as DNA, the CDR3 is TGTGCCAGCAGCTTGTCCCCCCGGTCGGAGGAGCAGTTCTTC. Its translation is CASSLSPRSEEQFF.

This rearrangement joins TRBV6-5 to TRBJ1-2; D may be TRBD1 (5 bases). Between the trimmed V and J ends, which lost 1 base and 0 bases, there was a span of 12 bases. Germline V CDR1 and CDR2: MNHEY, SVGAGI. This CDR3 spans 16 amino acids. The CDR3 DNA reads as TGTGCCAGCAGTTACTACAGGCCCTTTCCTAACTATGGCTACACCTTC. It is translated as CASSYYRPFPNYGYTF.

In its sample, this clone was seen once. This chain uses TRBV28 with TRBJ2-1; TRBD2 aligns across 9 bases. Per the germline V gene, CDR1 is MDHEN and CDR2 is SYDVKM. The CDR3 totals 16 residues. V lost 2 bases, J lost 4 bases, and 6 bases stayed unmatched. The CDR3 DNA sequence: TGTGCCAGCAGTTTACATCGCGGGAGGGGGTACAATGAGCAGTTCTTC. Its protein is CASSLHRGRGYNEQFF.

The rearrangement uses TRBV11-2 and TRBJ1-1; D uncertain. Deletions cut 1 base from V and 4 bases from J, with 7 bases between. Germline V gene sequence: CDR1 SGHAT, CDR2 FQNNGV. The CDR3 totals 13 residues. CDR3 in amino acids: CASSLATGTEAFF. The CDR3 bases are TGTGCCAGCAGCTTAGCTACGGGCACTGAAGCTTTCTTT.

The V and J genes are TRBV20-1 and TRBJ2-7; D ambiguous. The CDR3 contains 11 residues. Deletions cut 6 bases from V and 4 bases from J, with 10 bases between. The germline CDR1 and CDR2 sequences are DFQATT and SNEGSKA (reference sequence). The CDR3 DNA follows: TGCAGTGCGAAATTACAGTACGAGCAGTACTTC. This codes for CSAKLQYEQYF.

The CDR3 nucleotides are TGTGCCAGCAGCTTAGTCCTAGCGGGGATAAGCAGGGAGACCCAGTACTTC. Amino acid sequence: CASSLVLAGISRETQYF. This chain connects TRBV11-2 to TRBJ2-5; 9 positions match TRBD2. The CDR3 is 17 amino acids. In germline, CDR1 is SGHAT, CDR2 FQNNGV. V was clipped by 1 base and J by 5 bases; unmatched bases: 11.

CDR3 nucleotides: TGTGCCAGCTCACCATTCAGGACAGGAGAGAACACTGAAGCTTTCTTT. Protein product: CASSPFRTGENTEAFF. The genes are TRBV18 and TRBJ1-1, with 7 bases aligning to TRBD1. Germline-derived CDR1 and CDR2 are KGHSH and LQKENI. CDR3 length: 16 amino acids. After removal of 2 bases from V and 1 base from J, the junction contained 7 bases not matched to a gene.

The genes are TRBV18 and TRBJ2-7, with 11 bases matching TRBD1. The CDR3 totals 15 residues. CDR1 is KGHSH and CDR2 is LQKENI in the germline V gene. V was clipped by 4 bases and J by 6 bases; unmatched bases: 8. This CDR3 reads CASSLGQGARGEQYF. Here the CDR3 DNA reads TGTGCCAGCTCACTCGGACAGGGGGCAAGGGGCGAGCAGTACTTC. Using reference TRBV18 and TRBJ2-7 for the parts outside the CDR3, the full variable domain is NAGVMQNPRHLVRRRGQEARLRCSPMKGHSHVYWYRQLPEEGLKFMVYLQKENIIDESGMPKERFSAEFPKEGPSILRIQQVVRGDSAAYFCASSLGQGARGEQYFGPGTRLTVT.

The rearrangement uses TRBV27 and TRBJ2-3, with TRBD1 identical over 9 bases. V trimming: 5 bases; J trimming: 3 bases; junction bases outside the gene matches: 9. There are 16 residues in the CDR3. Germline V gives CDR1 MNHEY, CDR2 SMNVEV (reference sequence). The CDR3 nucleotides read TGTGCCAGCAGTCGGGACAGGGCGTTAGGGACAGATACGCAGTATTTT. Its translation: CASSRDRALGTDTQYF.

This rearrangement joins TRBV7-6 to TRBJ2-2; 11 positions match TRBD2. This CDR3 is built from 16 residues. Per the germline V gene, CDR1 is SGHVS and CDR2 is FNYEAQ. With 5 bases clipped from V and 7 bases from J, the junction kept 9 bases outside the gene matches. The CDR3 region has the DNA TGTGCCAGCAGCGAAGACACCGGGACTAGCGGCGGGGAGCTGTTTTTT. This translates into CASSEDTGTSGGELFF.

This rearrangement joins TRBV19 to TRBJ2-7, with 8 bases that match TRBD1. Germline loops: CDR1 LNHDA, CDR2 SQIVND (reference sequence). With 5 bases clipped from V and 2 bases from J, the junction kept 8 bases outside the gene matches. The CDR3 runs to 15 residues. The DNA of the CDR3 is TGTGCCAGTAGTCGTCAGACAGGGGTAGCCTACGAGCAGTACTTC. This translates into CASSRQTGVAYEQYF.

The gene calls are TRBV30 and TRBJ2-7; 7 positions match TRBD2. With V trimmed by 4 bases and J by 2 bases, 2 bases remained unmatched. CDR1 and CDR2 (germline): GTSNPN, SVGIG (reference sequence). The CDR3 spans 12 residues. Here the CDR3 DNA reads TGTGCCTGGAAGCGGGGAGCCTACGAGCAGTACTTC. Protein sequence: CAWKRGAYEQYF.

The CDR3 region is CASSLAGGGGRGEQFF. CDR3 nucleotide sequence: TGTGCCAGCAGCTTGGCCGGCGGGGGGGGCCGGGGTGAGCAGTTCTTC. The chain has TRBV5-6 and TRBJ2-1, with TRBD2 matching over 9 bases. CDR3 size: 16 residues. J gave up 9 bases and V 0 bases, and 10 bases lay outside the gene matches. CDR1 and CDR2 (germline): SGHDT, YYEEEE.

The J gene is TRBJ1-1, the V gene TRBV4-1; D uncertain. Germline-derived CDR1 and CDR2 are MGHRA and YSYEKL. V lost 4 bases, J lost 5 bases, and 14 bases lay in between. CDR3 length: 14 amino acids. Here the CDR3 reads CASSLERAMTEAFF. CDR3 DNA sequence: TGCGCCAGCAGCCTCGAACGCGCAATGACTGAAGCTTTCTTT.

This chain links TRBV7-8 with TRBJ1-1; 8 bases match TRBD1. The CDR3 sequence is 14 residues long. CDR1 and CDR2 (germline): SGHVS, FQNEAQ. V lost 5 bases and J lost 7; bases outside the gene matches: 9. The CDR3 DNA reads TGTGCCAGCAGCCTCCCGGGACAGGCCAATGAAGCTTTCTTT. Protein: CASSLPGQANEAFF.

A single count supports this clone. This chain joins TRBV29-1 and TRBJ2-2; 9 bases are a match to TRBD1. V was pared by 6 bases and J by 3 bases, with 14 bases of the junction left unmatched. The CDR3 totals 17 residues. Germline CDR1 and CDR2: SQVTM and ANQGSEA. CDR3 in DNA: TGCAGCGTAAGTCCCGGGACAGGGTGGAAGGACACCGGGGAGCTGTTTTTT. This gives the protein CSVSPGTGWKDTGELFF.

The chain employs TRBV14 and TRBJ2-4; no firm D call. V gave up 0 bases and J gave up 9 bases, with 9 bases separating them. Per germline, CDR1 SGHDN and CDR2 FVKESK. The CDR3 totals 13 residues. The DNA of the CDR3 is TGTGCCAGCAGCCAAGACAGGATAGGCATTCAGTACTTC. Translated: CASSQDRIGIQYF.

This chain links TRBV2 with TRBJ1-3; possible D gene TRBD1, 6 bases. CDR1 and CDR2 from the germline V gene are SNHLY and FYNNEI. V lost 5 bases, J lost 4 bases, and 18 bases lay in between. This CDR3 is built from 16 residues. The CDR3 here is CASSRPPVTGGNTIYF. CDR3 nucleotide sequence: TGTGCCAGCAGTCGTCCTCCCGTGACAGGAGGAAACACCATATATTTT.

The gene calls are TRBV20-1 and TRBJ2-1; possibly TRBD2 for D (5 bases). Germline V gene data show CDR1 as DFQATT and CDR2 as SNEGSKA (reference sequence). This CDR3 comprises 11 residues. V lost 6 bases, J lost 7 bases, and 10 bases lay in between. CDR3 protein: CSAARGNEQFF. CDR3 in DNA: TGCAGTGCGGCGAGAGGGAATGAGCAGTTCTTC.

The chain is built from TRBV6-6 and TRBJ1-2; D perhaps matches TRBD1 (5 bases). V shed 3 bases and J shed 7 bases, with 12 bases lying between them. CDR1 is MNHNY, CDR2 SVGAGI, per germline (reference sequence). CDR3 length: 13 amino acids. The CDR3 spells CASSYLDKSGYTF. CDR3 DNA: TGTGCCAGCAGTTATTTGGACAAAAGTGGCTACACCTTC.

The CDR3 DNA reads as TGTGCCAGCAGGTACGAAGGACTTCAGGCCGCCCAGTACTTC. It encodes CASRYEGLQAAQYF. The chain has TRBV6-1 and TRBJ2-5, with a weak D call TRBD2 (5 bases). This CDR3 spans 14 amino acids. V lost 6 bases, J lost 9 bases, and 20 bases lay in between. The germline CDR1 and CDR2 sequences are MNHNS and SASEGT.

This clone occurred once. The CDR3 region is CASSLGFRRGAGFSYNEQFF. CDR3 DNA: TGTGCCAGCAGCTTGGGTTTCCGGCGTGGAGCGGGGTTTTCCTACAATGAGCAGTTCTTC. V is TRBV5-8 and J is TRBJ2-1; TRBD2 matches at 7 bases. CDR1 and CDR2 from the germline V gene are SGHTS and YDEGEE. This CDR3 has 20 amino acids. With V trimmed by 0 bases and J by 1 base, 16 bases remained unmatched. The whole variable domain, remainder taken from reference TRBV5-8 and TRBJ2-1, is EAGVTQSPTHLIKTRGQQATLRCSPISGHTSVYWYQQALGLGLQFLLWYDEGEERNRGNFPPRFSGRQFPNYSSELNVNALELEDSALYLCASSLGFRRGAGFSYNEQFFGPGTRLTVL.

The V and J genes are TRBV16 and TRBJ1-6, with unresolved D. The CDR3 runs to 13 residues. V lost 4 bases and J lost 6, with 7 bases in between. In germline, CDR1 is KGHSY, CDR2 FQNENV. CDR3 protein: CASSLTSNSPLHF. In nucleotides, the CDR3 is TGTGCCAGCAGCCTCACGAGTAATTCACCCCTCCACTTT.

The V gene is TRBV11-2, the J gene TRBJ1-1, with TRBD1 as a possible D gene (5 bases). Trimming left V 6 bases short and J 1 base short, with 27 bases between. The CDR3 extends over 19 amino acids. Germline V gives CDR1 SGHAT, CDR2 FQNNGV. This CDR3 reads CASSFLSIFAGAWNTEAFF. The CDR3, as DNA: TGTGCCAGCAGTTTTCTATCAATCTTCGCTGGGGCCTGGAACACTGAAGCTTTCTTT.

The chain has TRBV11-2 and TRBJ1-3, with D tentatively TRBD1 (5 bases). CDR3 length: 13 amino acids. V was shortened by 6 bases and J by 4 bases, with 10 bases between the two germline ends. Germline V gives CDR1 SGHAT, CDR2 FQNNGV. The CDR3 sequence is CASRPRTGNTIYF. In DNA, the CDR3 is TGTGCCAGCAGACCCCGGACAGGAAACACCATATATTTT.